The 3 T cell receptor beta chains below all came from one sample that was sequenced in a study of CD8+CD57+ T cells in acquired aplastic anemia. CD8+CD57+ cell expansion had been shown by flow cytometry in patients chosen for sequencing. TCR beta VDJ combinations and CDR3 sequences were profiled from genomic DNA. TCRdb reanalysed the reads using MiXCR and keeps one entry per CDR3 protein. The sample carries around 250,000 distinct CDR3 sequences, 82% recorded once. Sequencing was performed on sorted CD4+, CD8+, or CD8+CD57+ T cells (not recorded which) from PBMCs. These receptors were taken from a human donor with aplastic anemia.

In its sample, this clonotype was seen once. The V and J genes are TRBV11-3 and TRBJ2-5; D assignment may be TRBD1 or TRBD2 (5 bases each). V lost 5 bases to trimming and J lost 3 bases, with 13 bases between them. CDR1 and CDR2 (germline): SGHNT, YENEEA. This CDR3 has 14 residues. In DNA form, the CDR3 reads TGTGCCAGCAGCATAGGGCGAGGGGAAGAGACCCAGTACTTC. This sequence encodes CASSIGRGEETQYF. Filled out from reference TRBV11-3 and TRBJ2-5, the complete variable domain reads EAGVVQSPRYKIIEKKQPVAFWCNPISGHNTLYWYLQNLGQGPELLIRYENEEAVDDSQLPKDRFSAERLKGVDSTLKIQPAELGDSAVYLCASSIGRGEETQYFGPGTRLLVL.

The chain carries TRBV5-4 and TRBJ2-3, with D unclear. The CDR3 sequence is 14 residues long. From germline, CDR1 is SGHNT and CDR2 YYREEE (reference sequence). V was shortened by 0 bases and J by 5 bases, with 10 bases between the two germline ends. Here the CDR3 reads CASSLEAEKDTQYF. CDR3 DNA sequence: TGTGCCAGCAGCTTGGAGGCGGAGAAAGATACGCAGTATTTT.

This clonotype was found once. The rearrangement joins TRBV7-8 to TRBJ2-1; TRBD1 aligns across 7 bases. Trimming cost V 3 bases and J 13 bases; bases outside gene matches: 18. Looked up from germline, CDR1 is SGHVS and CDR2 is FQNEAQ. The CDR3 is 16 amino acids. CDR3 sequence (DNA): TGTGCCAGCAGCTTTCAACCAGACGGGACAGCCCATTACCAGTTCTTC. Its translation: CASSFQPDGTAHYQFF.